This paragraph covers one TCR beta chain sequence. This record belongs to a study of blood T cell repertoires in COVID-19. Profiled with immunoSEQ multiplex PCR; TCRdb holds only in-frame clones, not every one. The data hold 160,000 or so clones, with approximately 88% observed a single time. Germline CDR1 and CDR2: SGHRS and YFSETQ. V trimming: 0 bases; J trimming: 4 bases; junction bases outside the gene matches: 6. The CDR3 is 15 residues long. This sequence originates from a man in his 60s with acute or convalescent COVID-19. What was sequenced was peripheral blood. The rearrangement links TRBV5-1 to TRBJ2-7, with 8 nucleotides matching TRBD2. This CDR3 reads CASSLDGKRGYEQYF. The CDR3 nucleotides are TGCGCCAGCAGCTTGGATGGTAAGCGGGGGTACGAGCAGTACTTC.